This entry lists 26 T cell receptor beta chains sequenced from one sample in a study of T cells in Graves' hyperthyroidism and ophthalmopathy. Amplified regions were TCR beta CDR3 sequences from RNA transcripts. TCR CDR3 regions were first amplified by RT-PCR with HTBI primers. TCRdb re-called the multiplex PCR reads through MiXCR, storing one row per CDR3 protein. The sample has some 420,000 distinct CDR3 sequences; approximately 14% are singletons. The sample comprised blood. Source of these receptors: a woman younger than 35 with Graves' hyperthyroidism.

This clonotype was seen at least ten times. The chain has TRBV6-1 and TRBJ1-1, with 7 bases lining up with TRBD1. J lost 5 bases, V lost 0 bases, and 12 bases had no gene match. The CDR3 covers 17 residues. The germline CDR1 and CDR2 sequences are MNHNS and SASEGT. This CDR3 reads CASSEAASGGGGTEAFF. In DNA form, the CDR3 reads TGTGCCAGCAGTGAAGCGGCGTCAGGGGGAGGAGGGACTGAAGCTTTCTTT.

The chain carries TRBV5-1 and TRBJ1-2, with 11 bases that match TRBD1. CDR3 length equals 15 residues. The ends lost 0 bases at V and 8 bases at J; junction bases unmatched: 6. CDR1 is SGHRS and CDR2 is YFSETQ in the germline V gene. CDR3 DNA: TGCGCCAGCAGCTTGGCCGGACAGGGGGCGTCGGGCTACACCTTC. It yields the protein CASSLAGQGASGYTF.

With regard to this clonotype: A much larger clone is a single base away; this may be a read error. This chain joins TRBV6-1 and TRBJ1-1; D is ambiguous. This CDR3 contains 13 residues. Germline CDR1 reads MNHNS; CDR2 reads SASEGT. V was trimmed by 3 bases and J by 4 bases, leaving 9 bases between them. In DNA form, the CDR3 reads TGTGCCAGCAGTGATCAGGACCGCACTGAAGCTTTCTTT. Its protein is CASSDQDRTEAFF.

The table lists this clonotype with a few counts. Here the CDR3 reads CASSPGQGQQYF. In DNA, the CDR3 is TGTGCCAGCAGTCCCGGACAGGGCCAGCAGTACTTC. This chain joins TRBV2 and TRBJ2-7; TRBD1 matches at 8 bases. The CDR3 is made up of 12 amino acids. With V trimmed by 5 bases and J by 8 bases, 5 bases remained unmatched. Germline CDR1 is SNHLY and CDR2 is FYNNEI.

This clonotype was seen many times. The rearrangement joins TRBV6-1 to TRBJ1-5; D not resolved. The germline CDR1 and CDR2 sequences are MNHNS and SASEGT. This CDR3 is 14 amino acids long. Trimming left V 6 bases short and J 6 bases short, with 15 bases between. CDR3 in amino acids: CASRLNWGTQPQHF. The CDR3, as DNA: TGTGCCAGCAGACTGAATTGGGGTACTCAGCCCCAGCATTTT.

Ten or more counts support this clonotype. CDR3 in amino acids: CASSLLPTGTGGRFNTGELFF. CDR3 coding DNA: TGTGCCAGCAGCTTATTACCTACCGGGACAGGGGGCCGATTTAACACCGGGGAGCTGTTTTTT. The rearrangement links TRBV7-3 to TRBJ2-2, with 12 bases lining up with TRBD1. Germline V CDR1 and CDR2: SGHTA, FQGTGA. The CDR3 loop spans 21 amino acids. Trimming took 2 bases from V and 2 from J; bases not matched to a gene: 15.

This clonotype was observed a few times. The V and J genes are TRBV12-3 or TRBV12-4 and TRBJ2-7; a weak D match, TRBD2 (5 bases). V lost 6 bases to trimming and J lost 4 bases, with 16 bases between them. The CDR3 spans 14 residues. Here the CDR3 DNA reads TGTGCCAGCAGATCGACCGGGGAGAGTTACGAGCAGTACTTC. Amino acid sequence: CASRSTGESYEQYF.

CDR3 sequence: CASSSGGSFLSGDTQYF. CDR3 sequence (DNA): TGTGCCAGCAGCTCTGGCGGGAGCTTTCTTTCCGGCGATACGCAGTATTTT. This sequence joins TRBV9 and TRBJ2-3; 7 bases are shared with TRBD2. The trim removed 4 bases at V and 6 bases at J, leaving 17 bases unmatched. The germline V gene encodes CDR1 SGDLS and CDR2 YYNGEE. The CDR3 runs 17 residues.

CDR3 in DNA: TGCGCCAGCAGTAGGTCAGGGGGCCGACCCTACGAGCAGTACTTC. Its translation: CASSRSGGRPYEQYF. This chain links TRBV10-1 with TRBJ2-7; 8 bases are a match to TRBD1. There are 15 residues in the CDR3. The germline V gene has CDR1 WNHNN and CDR2 SYGVQD (reference sequence). V lost 5 bases and J lost 2; bases outside the gene matches: 8.

This clonotype was recorded at least ten times. The rearrangement uses TRBV11-2 and TRBJ2-3, with D possibly matching TRBD1 (6 bases). This CDR3 contains 15 residues. The germline V gene encodes CDR1 SGHAT and CDR2 FQNNGV. V gave up 7 bases and J gave up 4 bases, with 18 bases separating them. CDR3 sequence (DNA): TGTGCCAGCACCGACCAGGGGTTGGTGCCAGATACGCAGTATTTT. Translating it yields CASTDQGLVPDTQYF.

This clonotype was counted ten times or more. The CDR3: CASRAQGYGNTIYF. As DNA, the CDR3 is TGTGCCAGCAGGGCACAGGGTTATGGAAACACCATATATTTT. This rearrangement joins TRBV27 to TRBJ1-3; D is possibly TRBD1 (6 bases). The V gene lost 6 bases and the J gene lost 3 bases, with 12 bases spanning the gap. Per the germline V gene, CDR1 is MNHEY and CDR2 is SMNVEV (reference sequence). The CDR3 is 14 residues long.

In this sample, this clonotype turned up many times. The rearrangement uses TRBV30 and TRBJ1-5; unclear D gene. Germline V CDR1 and CDR2: GTSNPN, SVGIG (reference sequence). The CDR3 is 12 residues long. V lost 0 bases and J 4 bases, leaving 4 bases between the germline ends. The CDR3 nucleotides read TGTGCCTGGAGTGTAGGGAATCAGCCCCAGCATTTT. The encoded protein is CAWSVGNQPQHF.

This clonotype has a handful of counts. The chain joins TRBV7-9 to TRBJ2-5; D could derive from TRBD1 or TRBD2 (6 bases each). The ends were cut back, 3 bases at V and 10 bases at J, with 12 bases in the middle. Germline V gene data show CDR1 as SEHNR and CDR2 as FQNEAQ (reference sequence). This CDR3 has 12 residues. The CDR3 region has the DNA TGTGCCAGCAGCTTTCCCGCGGGACACCAGTACTTC. It is translated as CASSFPAGHQYF.

This clonotype has a count of ten or more. This chain joins TRBV6-6 and TRBJ2-7; the D gene could be TRBD1 or TRBD2 (5 bases each). The germline V and J ends were trimmed by 0 bases and 3 bases, with 15 bases remaining between them. This CDR3 has 16 amino acids. Germline V gene sequence: CDR1 MNHNY, CDR2 SVGAGI (reference sequence). CDR3 sequence: CASSYSWDGGNYEQYF. CDR3 DNA sequence: TGTGCCAGCAGTTACTCTTGGGACGGCGGAAACTACGAGCAGTACTTC.

This clonotype has only a few counts. The rearrangement joins TRBV28 to TRBJ1-2; possibly TRBD1 for D (5 bases). The germline V gene encodes CDR1 MDHEN and CDR2 SYDVKM. V shed 5 bases and J shed 8 bases, with 15 bases lying between them. The CDR3 consists of 13 residues. CDR3 sequence: CASSPPQGYGYTF. The CDR3 DNA sequence: TGTGCCAGCAGTCCCCCGCAGGGCTACGGCTACACCTTC.

This clonotype occurred many times. The genes are TRBV28 and TRBJ2-7; D is ambiguous. Germline V gene data show CDR1 as MDHEN and CDR2 as SYDVKM. The V end was cut by 7 bases, the J end by 3 bases, with 19 bases between. The CDR3 extends over 15 amino acids. Here the CDR3 reads CASTPPETYLYEQYF. The CDR3 nucleotides read TGTGCCAGCACCCCCCCAGAAACCTACCTCTACGAGCAGTACTTC.

This clonotype occurred many times. This chain links TRBV30 with TRBJ2-7, with TRBD2 matching 13 bases. With V trimmed by 5 bases and J by 3 bases, 1 base remained unmatched. This CDR3 comprises 13 residues. CDR1 GTSNPN and CDR2 SVGIG come from the germline V gene (reference sequence). CDR3 sequence (DNA): TGTGCCTGGGGACTAGCGGGAGACTACGAGCAGTACTTC. This encodes CAWGLAGDYEQYF.

This clonotype was observed at least ten times. The rearrangement joins TRBV7-3 to TRBJ2-5; TRBD2 agrees at 13 bases. With 5 bases clipped from V and 2 bases from J, the junction kept 2 bases outside the gene matches. Looked up from germline, CDR1 is SGHTA and CDR2 is FQGTGA. The CDR3 extends over 15 amino acids. Here the CDR3 reads CASSPGLAGQETQYF. The CDR3 nucleotides read TGTGCCAGCAGCCCGGGACTAGCGGGACAAGAGACCCAGTACTTC. The full variable domain, with the rest looked up from reference TRBV7-3 and TRBJ2-5, is GAGVSQTPSNKVTEKGKYVELRCDPISGHTALYWYRQSLGQGPEFLIYFQGTGAADDSGLPNDRFFAVRPEGSVSTLKIQRTERGDSAVYLCASSPGLAGQETQYFGPGTRLLVL.

This clonotype has at least ten counts. The CDR3 region is CASTPAGQSRREQFF. In DNA, the CDR3 is TGTGCCAGCACCCCCGCGGGGCAGTCGCGTCGTGAGCAGTTCTTC. This chain connects TRBV12-3 or TRBV12-4 to TRBJ2-1; D is perhaps TRBD2 (6 bases). The germline V and J ends were trimmed by 7 bases and 9 bases, with 22 bases remaining between them. This CDR3 is built from 15 residues.

The chain carries TRBV7-3 and TRBJ2-1; 14 bases map to TRBD2. Germline trimming cut 4 bases from V and 7 bases from J; bases unmatched to any gene: 6. Germline lookup yields CDR1 SGHTA and CDR2 FQGTGA. The CDR3 is 16 amino acids. The CDR3 is CASSWGTSGSDNEQFF. The CDR3 DNA sequence: TGTGCCAGCAGCTGGGGGACTAGCGGGAGTGATAATGAGCAGTTCTTC.

The chain couples TRBV13 to TRBJ2-4; TRBD2 aligns across 7 bases. The V segment lost 2 bases and the J segment 6 bases; nucleotides outside the gene matches: 7. Germline V gene data show CDR1 as PRHDT and CDR2 as FYEKMQ (reference sequence). This CDR3 spans 15 amino acids. The CDR3 is CASSLLREMGNIQYF. The CDR3 DNA follows: TGTGCCAGCAGCTTATTGCGGGAGATGGGAAACATTCAGTACTTC.

This clonotype has just a few counts. The J gene is TRBJ1-5, the V gene TRBV6-2 or TRBV6-3; 8 bases line up with TRBD1. The CDR3 has 15 amino acids. J lost 2 bases, V lost 5 bases, and 5 bases had no gene match. The germline gives CDR1 MNHEY, CDR2 SVGEGT. DNA of the CDR3: TGTGCCAGCAGTAACGGACAGGGAGGCAATCAGCCCCAGCATTTT. Translation: CASSNGQGGNQPQHF.

This clonotype was detected many times. The chain employs TRBV12-3 or TRBV12-4 and TRBJ2-7; 11 bases line up with TRBD2. Trimming cost V 5 bases and J 7 bases; bases outside gene matches: 10. The CDR3 totals 15 residues. The CDR3 bases are TGTGCCAGCAGTACCGGGACTAGCGGAATGGGGGAGCAGTACTTC. Encoded protein: CASSTGTSGMGEQYF.

This clonotype came up many times. The V and J genes are TRBV24-1 and TRBJ2-1; maybe TRBD2 (6 bases). The germline gives CDR1 KGHDR, CDR2 SFDVKD. Trimming left V 3 bases short and J 4 bases short, with 12 bases between. CDR3 length equals 15 residues. CDR3 bases: TGTGCCACCAGTGATCCACGACTAGAGTACAATGAGCAGTTCTTC. It specifies CATSDPRLEYNEQFF.

This clonotype was found a few times. The chain has TRBV7-9 and TRBJ2-1; 8 bases line up with TRBD1. V was pared by 0 bases and J by 1 base, with 5 bases of the junction left unmatched. The CDR3 runs 17 residues. Germline V lookup: CDR1 SEHNR, CDR2 FQNEAQ (reference sequence). Here the CDR3 DNA reads TGTGCCAGCAGCTTAGCTGACAGGGGAATTTCCTACAATGAGCAGTTCTTC. This translates into CASSLADRGISYNEQFF.

The chain recombines TRBV20-1 with TRBJ2-7, with 13 bases identical to TRBD2. The CDR3 is 16 residues long. The trim removed 1 base at V and 7 bases at J, leaving 10 bases unmatched. Germline CDR1 is DFQATT and CDR2 is SNEGSKA (reference sequence). CDR3 in DNA: TGCAGTGCTAGAGGTTCGCGGACTAGCGGGAGAGGGGAGCAGTACTTC. Its protein is CSARGSRTSGRGEQYF.